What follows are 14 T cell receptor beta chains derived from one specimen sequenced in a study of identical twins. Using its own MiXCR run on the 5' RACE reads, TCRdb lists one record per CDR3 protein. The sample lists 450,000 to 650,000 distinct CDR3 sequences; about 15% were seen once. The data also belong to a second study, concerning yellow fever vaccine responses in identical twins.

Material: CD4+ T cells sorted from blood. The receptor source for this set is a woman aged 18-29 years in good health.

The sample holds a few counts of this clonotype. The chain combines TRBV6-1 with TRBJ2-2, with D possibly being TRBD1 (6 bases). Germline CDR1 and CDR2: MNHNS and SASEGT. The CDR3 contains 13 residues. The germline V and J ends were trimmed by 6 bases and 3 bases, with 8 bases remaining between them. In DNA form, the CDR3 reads TGTGCCAGCAGCGGACAGTACACCGGGGAGCTGTTTTTT. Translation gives CASSGQYTGELFF.

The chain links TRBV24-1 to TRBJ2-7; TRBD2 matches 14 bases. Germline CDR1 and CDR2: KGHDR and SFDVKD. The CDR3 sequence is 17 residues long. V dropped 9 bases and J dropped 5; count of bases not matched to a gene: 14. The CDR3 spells CATSEGGLAGEGHEQYF. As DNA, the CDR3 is TGTGCCACCTCAGAGGGGGGACTAGCGGGAGAGGGGCACGAGCAGTACTTC.

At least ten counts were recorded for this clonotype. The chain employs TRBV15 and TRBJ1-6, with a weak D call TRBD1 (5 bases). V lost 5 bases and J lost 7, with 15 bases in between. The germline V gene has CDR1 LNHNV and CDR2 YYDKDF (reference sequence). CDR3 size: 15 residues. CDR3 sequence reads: CATSEGRVRNSPLHF. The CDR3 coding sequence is TGTGCCACCAGCGAGGGGAGGGTCCGAAATTCACCCCTCCACTTT.

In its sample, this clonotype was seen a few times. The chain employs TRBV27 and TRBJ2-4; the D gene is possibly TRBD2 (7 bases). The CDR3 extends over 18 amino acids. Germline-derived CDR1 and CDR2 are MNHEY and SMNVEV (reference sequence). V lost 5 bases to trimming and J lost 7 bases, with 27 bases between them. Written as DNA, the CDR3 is TGTGCCAGCAGTCAAGTATTTGCCGGGCGGGGGCGCTTGAACATTCAGTACTTC. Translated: CASSQVFAGRGRLNIQYF.

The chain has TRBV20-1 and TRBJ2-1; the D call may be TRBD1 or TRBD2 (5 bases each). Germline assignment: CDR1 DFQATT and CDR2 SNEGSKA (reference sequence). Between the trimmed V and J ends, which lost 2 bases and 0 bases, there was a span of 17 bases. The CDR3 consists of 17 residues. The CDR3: CSARPRDQLSSYNEQFF. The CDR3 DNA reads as TGCAGTGCTAGACCCAGGGACCAGCTGAGCTCCTACAATGAGCAGTTCTTC.

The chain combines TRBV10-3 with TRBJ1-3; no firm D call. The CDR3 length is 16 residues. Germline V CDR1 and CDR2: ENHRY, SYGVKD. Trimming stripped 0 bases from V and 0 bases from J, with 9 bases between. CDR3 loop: CAISESSLNSGNTIYF. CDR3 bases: TGTGCCATCAGTGAGTCTAGTTTAAACTCTGGAAACACCATATATTTT.

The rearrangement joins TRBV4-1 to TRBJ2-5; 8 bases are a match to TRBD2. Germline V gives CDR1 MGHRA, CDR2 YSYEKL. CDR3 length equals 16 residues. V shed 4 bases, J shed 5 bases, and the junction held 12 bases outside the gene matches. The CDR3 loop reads CASSPSVSGRGETQYF. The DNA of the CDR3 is TGCGCCAGCAGCCCCAGTGTAAGCGGGAGAGGGGAGACCCAGTACTTC.

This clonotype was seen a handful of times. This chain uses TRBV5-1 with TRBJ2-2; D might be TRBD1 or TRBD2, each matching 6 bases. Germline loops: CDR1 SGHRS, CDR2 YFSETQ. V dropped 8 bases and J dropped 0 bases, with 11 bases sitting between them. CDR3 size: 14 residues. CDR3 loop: CARRGATNTGELFF. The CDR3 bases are TGCGCCAGAAGGGGGGCGACGAACACCGGGGAGCTGTTTTTT. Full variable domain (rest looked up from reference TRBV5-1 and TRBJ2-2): KAGVTQTPRYLIKTRGQQVTLSCSPISGHRSVSWYQQTPGQGLQFLFEYFSETQRNKGNFPGRFSGRQFSNSRSEMNVSTLELGDSALYLCARRGATNTGELFFGEGSRLTVL.

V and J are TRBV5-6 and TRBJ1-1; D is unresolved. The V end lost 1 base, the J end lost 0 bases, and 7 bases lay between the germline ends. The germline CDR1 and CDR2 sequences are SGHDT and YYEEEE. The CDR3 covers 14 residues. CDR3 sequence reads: CASSLLRVNTEAFF. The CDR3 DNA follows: TGTGCCAGCAGCTTGTTGCGGGTGAACACTGAAGCTTTCTTT. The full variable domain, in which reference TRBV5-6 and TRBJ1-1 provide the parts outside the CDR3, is DAGVTQSPTHLIKTRGQQVTLRCSPKSGHDTVSWYQQALGQGPQFIFQYYEEEERQRGNFPDRFSGHQFPNYSSELNVNALLLGDSALYLCASSLLRVNTEAFFGQGTRLTVV.

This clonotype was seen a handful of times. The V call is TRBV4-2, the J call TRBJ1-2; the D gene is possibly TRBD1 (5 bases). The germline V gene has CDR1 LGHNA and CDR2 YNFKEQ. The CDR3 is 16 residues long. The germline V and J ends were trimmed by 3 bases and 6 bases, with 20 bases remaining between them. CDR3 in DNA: TGTGCCAGCAGCCACGGAGCCGGGACCGCCGGTGATGGCTACACCTTC. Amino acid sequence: CASSHGAGTAGDGYTF.

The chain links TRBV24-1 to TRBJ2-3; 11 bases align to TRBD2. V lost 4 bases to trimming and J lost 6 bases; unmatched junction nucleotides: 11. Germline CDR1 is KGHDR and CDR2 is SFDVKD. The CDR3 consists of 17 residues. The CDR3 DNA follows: TGTGCCACCAGTGACCCCGGGGCTAGCGGGAGGAGGGATACGCAGTATTTT. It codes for CATSDPGASGRRDTQYF.

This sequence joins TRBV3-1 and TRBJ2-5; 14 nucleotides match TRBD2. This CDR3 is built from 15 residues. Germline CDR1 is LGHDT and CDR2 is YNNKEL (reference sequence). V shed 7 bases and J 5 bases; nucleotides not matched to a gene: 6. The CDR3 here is CASKRGTSGSETQYF. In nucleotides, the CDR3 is TGTGCCAGCAAAAGAGGGACTAGCGGGAGTGAGACCCAGTACTTC.

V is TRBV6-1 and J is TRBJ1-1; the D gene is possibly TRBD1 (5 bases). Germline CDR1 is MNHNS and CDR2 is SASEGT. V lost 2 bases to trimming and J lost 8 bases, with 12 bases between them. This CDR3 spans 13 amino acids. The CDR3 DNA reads TGTGCCAGCAGTGAACTGGGACCATTCGAAGCTTTCTTT. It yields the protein CASSELGPFEAFF.

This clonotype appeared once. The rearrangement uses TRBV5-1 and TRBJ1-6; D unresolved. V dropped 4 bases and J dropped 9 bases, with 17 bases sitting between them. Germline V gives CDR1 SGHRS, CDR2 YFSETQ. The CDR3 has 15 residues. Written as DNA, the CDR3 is TGCGCCAGCAGCGTTGGCACTCTACTTGGTTCACCCCTCCACTTT. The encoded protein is CASSVGTLLGSPLHF.